This T cell receptor (beta chain) was recorded in a study of cytomegalovirus exposure and HLA in healthy donors. PCR amplification relied on 60 Vbeta primers (plus 13 Jbeta primers). Using immunoSEQ multiplex PCR, the repertoire was profiled, and TCRdb retains in-frame clones only, with some absent. The data hold more than 130,000 clones, with around three quarters observed a single time. Study observations and caveats: While the bulk of TCR sequences proved rare, some public TCRs turned up in many donors. Later analysis identified a missense DCLRE1C variant that was linked to TCR beta V- and J-gene trimming.

Comment on this clone: Its antigen remains unidentified.

CDR3 length: 15 amino acids. Per the germline V gene, CDR1 is MNHNY and CDR2 is SVGAGI (reference sequence). V lost 6 bases, J lost 0 bases, and 14 bases lay in between. The sequence was obtained from a man aged 35 to 55 in good health and CMV-seropositive. The V gene is TRBV6-6, the J gene TRBJ1-1; D might be TRBD1 (6 bases). Sequenced material: PBMCs. The CDR3 protein is CASRSTGSMNTEAFF. CDR3 nucleotides: TGTGCCAGCAGATCAACAGGGAGCATGAACACTGAAGCTTTCTTT.